This T cell receptor beta chain originates from a study of cytomegalovirus exposure and HLA in healthy donors. A word on this clone: What it binds is not known.

Findings of the study overall: Overall, approximately 150 TCR beta chains were annotated as cytomegalovirus-associated. The CMV antigen specificity of a few CMV-associated chains was confirmed through in vitro analysis. A later analysis found first-cohort TCR clusters tended to co-occur in the 90 to 150 validation repertoires. Accounts indicate the classifier identified cytomegalovirus status with strong specificity and sensitivity.

TCRdb keeps only in-frame clones here, not all; method: immunoSEQ multiplex PCR. The table has 65,000 to 75,000 clones, around 93% seen once. The TCR comes from a man between 18 and 35 years old in good health and CMV-seropositive. Sequenced material: PBMCs.

The CDR3 DNA reads as TGCAGCGTTGAGTGGACTAGCGGCGCCTACAATGAGCAGTTCTTC. It translates to CSVEWTSGAYNEQFF. The genes are TRBV29-1 and TRBJ2-1, with TRBD2 matching over 10 bases. V shed 3 bases and J 2 bases; nucleotides not matched to a gene: 4. In germline, CDR1 is SQVTM, CDR2 ANQGSEA. This CDR3 is 15 amino acids long.